The 13 T cell receptor beta chains given below trace back to one sample, sequenced in a study of blood T cell repertoires in COVID-19. Only in-frame clones appear in the TCRdb table, and some are missing; sequencing was by immunoSEQ multiplex PCR. Here the sample spans roughly 100,000 clones, roughly 87% being singletons. Sequences were obtained from peripheral blood. The source is a man aged 45-65 years in a cohort sampled during active COVID-19.

Only one count was recorded for this clone. CDR3 amino acids: CASSLGPVSGQFF. As DNA, the CDR3 is TGTGCCAGCAGCTTAGGCCCCGTTAGTGGGCAGTTCTTC. The rearrangement uses TRBV11-2 and TRBJ2-1; D remains unclear. Germline lookup yields CDR1 SGHAT and CDR2 FQNNGV. CDR3 length equals 13 residues. V lost 1 base to trimming and J lost 12 bases, with 13 bases between them. The variable domain in full, completed from reference TRBV11-2 and TRBJ2-1, reads EAGVAQSPRYKIIEKRQSVAFWCNPISGHATLYWYQQILGQGPKLLIQFQNNGVVDDSQLPKDRFSAERLKGVDSTLKIQPAKLEDSAVYLCASSLGPVSGQFFGPGTRLTVL.

The chain joins TRBV14 to TRBJ2-1; 8 nucleotides line up with TRBD2. The CDR3 has 16 amino acids. Unmatched junction bases numbered 6, after V lost 0 bases and J lost 5 bases. Germline loops: CDR1 SGHDN, CDR2 FVKESK. CDR3 loop: CASSQDPGGWDNEQFF. CDR3 in DNA: TGTGCCAGCAGCCAAGATCCGGGGGGGTGGGACAATGAGCAGTTCTTC.

A single count supports this clone. This chain joins TRBV27 and TRBJ1-2, with TRBD1 identical over 9 bases. V lost 6 bases and J lost 10; bases outside the gene matches: 9. CDR3 length: 13 residues. The V gene's germline CDR1 is MNHEY and CDR2 SMNVEV (reference sequence). DNA for the CDR3: TGTGCCAGCAGCTGGGACAGGGAAGCCCCCTACACCTTC. Translated: CASSWDREAPYTF.

The CDR3 coding sequence is TGTGCCAGCAAGCGCCCCTGGACTAGCGGGGGGGCCGGAATAGAGACCCAGTACTTC. Protein product: CASKRPWTSGGAGIETQYF. The chain combines TRBV2 with TRBJ2-5; 15 bases match TRBD2. This CDR3 region has 19 residues. Germline trimming cut 7 bases from V and 4 bases from J; bases unmatched to any gene: 16. Germline V gene sequence: CDR1 SNHLY, CDR2 FYNNEI.

This chain uses TRBV13 with TRBJ1-1; D is ambiguous. The V gene's germline CDR1 is PRHDT and CDR2 FYEKMQ (reference sequence). The CDR3 is 14 residues long. Trimming shortened V by 2 bases and J by 1 base, and 8 bases separated the two germline ends. The CDR3, as DNA: TGTGCCAGCAGCTTAAGTGACAAGAACACTGAAGCTTTCTTT. Its protein is CASSLSDKNTEAFF.

J is TRBJ2-3 and V is TRBV27, with 12 bases that match TRBD1. The CDR3 loop spans 14 amino acids. With 7 bases clipped from V and 9 bases from J, the junction kept 8 bases outside the gene matches. From germline, CDR1 is MNHEY and CDR2 SMNVEV (reference sequence). The CDR3 DNA sequence: TGTGCCAGCACCACAAGGGACAGGGGGCCGACGCAGTATTTT. It encodes CASTTRDRGPTQYF.

This clone was observed a few times. This chain connects TRBV7-8 to TRBJ2-1, with 10 bases matching TRBD1. Germline CDR1 reads SGHVS; CDR2 reads FQNEAQ. The V segment lost 5 bases and the J segment 6 bases; nucleotides outside the gene matches: 16. The CDR3 extends over 18 amino acids. CDR3 sequence: CASSQDRGPGYLPNEQFF. Here the CDR3 DNA reads TGTGCCAGCAGCCAAGACAGGGGGCCCGGATATCTTCCCAATGAGCAGTTCTTC.

This sequence joins TRBV5-1 and TRBJ2-5; maybe TRBD2 (5 bases). Trimming left V 4 bases short and J 0 bases short, with 13 bases between. There are 15 residues in the CDR3. The germline CDR1 and CDR2 sequences are SGHRS and YFSETQ. CDR3 bases: TGCGCCAGCAGCGGAAGCGGAGTGTACCAAGAGACCCAGTACTTC. This gives the protein CASSGSGVYQETQYF.

The chain has TRBV19 and TRBJ2-1; D remains unclear. The CDR3 has 13 residues. V was pared by 9 bases and J by 6 bases, with 15 bases between. The germline CDR1 and CDR2 sequences are LNHDA and SQIVND (reference sequence). CDR3 nucleotide sequence: TGTGCCAGCTTCCCCCGCGGCGGCAATGAGCAGTTCTTC. It yields the protein CASFPRGGNEQFF. Full variable domain (outside the CDR3, taken from reference TRBV19 and TRBJ2-1): DGGITQSPKYLFRKEGQNVTLSCEQNLNHDAMYWYRQDPGQGLRLIYYSQIVNDFQKGDIAEGYSVSREKKESFPLTVTSAQKNPTAFYLCASFPRGGNEQFFGPGTRLTVL.

The genes are TRBV18 and TRBJ1-2; a possible D gene is TRBD1 (5 bases). Per the germline V gene, CDR1 is KGHSH and CDR2 is LQKENI. Trimming removed 2 bases at V and 3 bases at J, with 13 bases between. The CDR3 loop spans 15 amino acids. CDR3 protein: CASSPAGGLDYGYTF. CDR3 coding DNA: TGTGCCAGCTCACCAGCGGGGGGTTTGGACTATGGCTACACCTTC.

V usage is TRBV15 and J usage is TRBJ1-5; 8 nucleotides line up with TRBD1. CDR3 length: 13 residues. Germline V gene data show CDR1 as LNHNV and CDR2 as YYDKDF (reference sequence). The junction had 6 bases not matched to a gene; V was cut back by 8 bases and J by 6 bases. In DNA, the CDR3 is TGTGCCACCCCGGACAGGGCAAGTCAGCCCCAGCATTTT. Encoded protein: CATPDRASQPQHF.

This clone was found once. The genes are TRBV15 and TRBJ2-7; TRBD1 matches at 9 bases. The CDR3 covers 17 residues. V gave up 0 bases and J gave up 3 bases; unmatched junction bases: 9. The germline CDR1 and CDR2 sequences are LNHNV and YYDKDF (reference sequence). The CDR3 bases are TGTGCCACCAGCAGAGAGGCGGCGGGGACAGGGTTCTACGAGCAGTACTTC. This codes for CATSREAAGTGFYEQYF.

The chain is built from TRBV5-1 and TRBJ2-6; 8 nucleotides line up with TRBD1. The J segment lost 0 bases and the V segment lost 2 bases, leaving 7 bases of the junction unmatched. The CDR3 has 18 amino acids. CDR1 is SGHRS, CDR2 YFSETQ, per germline. The CDR3 is CASSLGTGLSSGANVLTF. The DNA for the CDR3 is TGCGCCAGCAGCTTAGGGACAGGCCTTTCCTCTGGGGCCAACGTCCTGACTTTC.